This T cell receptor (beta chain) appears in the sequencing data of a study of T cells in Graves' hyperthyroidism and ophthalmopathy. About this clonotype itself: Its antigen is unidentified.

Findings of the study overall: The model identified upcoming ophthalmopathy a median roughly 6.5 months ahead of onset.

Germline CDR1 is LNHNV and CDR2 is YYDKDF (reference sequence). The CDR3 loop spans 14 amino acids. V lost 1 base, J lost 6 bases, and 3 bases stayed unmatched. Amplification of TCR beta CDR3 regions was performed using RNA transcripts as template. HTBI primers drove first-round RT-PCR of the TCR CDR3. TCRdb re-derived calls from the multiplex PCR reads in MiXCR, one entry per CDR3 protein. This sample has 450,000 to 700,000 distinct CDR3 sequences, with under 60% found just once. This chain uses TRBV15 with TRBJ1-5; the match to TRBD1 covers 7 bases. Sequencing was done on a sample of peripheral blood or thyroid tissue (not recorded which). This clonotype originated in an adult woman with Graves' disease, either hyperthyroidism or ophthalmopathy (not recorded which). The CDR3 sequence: CATSRVDRAQPQHF. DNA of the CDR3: TGTGCCACCAGCAGAGTTGACAGGGCTCAGCCCCAGCATTTT.